This T cell receptor beta chain was obtained from a study of T cell repertoires in cytomegalovirus infection. Across the whole study: Recently identified HLA-C-restricted CMV epitopes and well-studied HLA-B-restricted CMV epitopes were used by the study. Study conclusions and caveats: Clonotype analysis showed dominance of the ex vivo response by HLA-C-restricted CMV-specific TCR beta clonotypes.

In its sample, this clonotype was seen a few times. The target antigen is unknown. One entry per CDR3 protein, called by TCRdb with MiXCR from the reads. The data hold around 100,000 distinct CDR3 sequences, with more than 30% observed a single time. This clonotype originated in a human donor in good health (CMV status not recorded). Some clones in this sample may be carry-over from other donors' samples. The sequencing here drew on CD8+ T cells from cultured PBMCs, taken from culture after CMV antigen stimulation.

CDR3 nucleotide sequence: TGTGCCAGCAGCCCCATCCACCAGGTTCGGGGGCGCGGAAACTATGGCTACACCTTC. This codes for CASSPIHQVRGRGNYGYTF. The J gene is TRBJ1-2, the V gene TRBV9, with D perhaps matching TRBD1 (6 bases). The CDR3 runs to 19 residues. Trimming removed 4 bases from V and 2 bases from J, with 27 bases in between. The germline V gene has CDR1 SGDLS and CDR2 YYNGEE.